This T cell receptor beta chain was identified in a study of T cell repertoires in cytomegalovirus infection. Study-wide context: Selection of CMV epitopes for the study included recently identified HLA-C-restricted and well-studied HLA-B-restricted ones. CMV infection together with matching HLA type was indicated by public TCR beta signatures.

Of note for this clonotype: The antigen remains unidentified.

Trimming shortened V by 3 bases and J by 0 bases, and 5 bases separated the two germline ends. The CDR3 sequence is 14 residues long. Germline CDR1 reads MNHNS; CDR2 reads SASEGT. From the reads, TCRdb called clonotypes with MiXCR, one entry per CDR3 protein. The table lists around 500,000 distinct CDR3 sequences, approximately 42% of them singletons. The chain is built from TRBV6-1 and TRBJ1-4; weak D call: TRBD1 (5 bases). The TCR was taken from a human donor in good health (CMV status not recorded). Some clones in this sample may be carry-over from other donors' samples. The sequencing here drew on cultured PBMCs, taken from culture after CMV antigen stimulation. The CDR3 spells CASSDRATNEKLFF. CDR3 DNA sequence: TGTGCCAGCAGTGACAGGGCAACTAATGAAAAACTGTTTTTT.